These T cell receptor beta chains were read from a single sample in a study of T cell repertoires in cytomegalovirus infection. These receptors' targets are unknown. TCRdb ran MiXCR on the reads and lists one entry per CDR3 protein. This repertoire shows over 250,000 distinct CDR3 sequences, roughly a fifth found once; its top ten account for under 25%. Sample: cultured PBMCs, taken from culture after CMV antigen stimulation. The origin of the receptors is a human donor in good health (CMV status not recorded). Some clones in this sample may be carry-over from other donors' samples. Both conserved end residues are part of each CDR3. Each record gives: D gene, J gene, V gene, clone size, CDR3 DNA, CDR3 protein. A D gene is named only where the DNA matches it firmly. A clone size is listed for some rows: how often the clone was seen (once, few, many), or a class if it is expanded.

>NA|TRBJ2-1|TRBV7-3|many
TGTGCCAGCAGCCAGAGTGGTTCTGAGCAGTTCTTC
CASSQSGSEQFF
>TRBD2|TRBJ2-1|TRBV12-3/TRBV12-4|NA
TGTGCCAGCAGTTTGGCGGGAGGTCCCACTTACAATGAGCAGTTCTTC
CASSLAGGPTYNEQFF
>NA|TRBJ2-1|TRBV5-4|NA
TGTGCCAGCAAGGTGGTGGCCTGGAATGAGCAGTTCTTC
CASKVVAWNEQFF
>TRBD2|TRBJ2-7|TRBV24-1|few
TGTGCCACCAGTGATTCCCCGGGGGGTTATCGAGGGAGGGATTGCTACGAGCAGTACTTC
CATSDSPGGYRGRDCYEQYF
>NA|TRBJ1-2|TRBV4-3|NA
TGCGCCAGCAGCCAAAGCCGGACAGTCTATGGCTACACCTTC
CASSQSRTVYGYTF
>NA|TRBJ2-3|TRBV18|few
TGTGCCAGCTCACCACCCGGGACATCTACTAGCACAGATACGCAGTATTTT
CASSPPGTSTSTDTQYF
>NA|TRBJ2-7|TRBV5-1|NA
TGCGCCAGCAAGGAGGACCCTGGCTTCTACGAGCAGTACTTC
CASKEDPGFYEQYF
>NA|TRBJ2-2|TRBV5-4|few
TGTGCCAGCAGCTCCAGGGTCGGCGGGGAGCTGTTTTTT
CASSSRVGGELFF
>NA|TRBJ2-2|TRBV29-1|NA
TGCAGCGTTGAATTAGGGGGCACCGGGGAGCTGTTTTTT
CSVELGGTGELFF
>NA|TRBJ1-2|TRBV30|few
TGTGCCTGGAGTGAGGGAGGGGGCTACACCTTC
CAWSEGGGYTF
>TRBD2|TRBJ2-1|TRBV7-9|many
TGTGCCAGCCATAGCGGGAGAGAATCCTACAATGAGCAGTTCTTC
CASHSGRESYNEQFF
>NA|TRBJ1-1|TRBV11-2|many
TGTGCCAGCAGTCGGAAGGTGAACACTGAAGCTTTCTTT
CASSRKVNTEAFF
>NA|TRBJ1-5|TRBV28|NA
TGTGCCAGCAGTAGCGTGGGTGGGGGGTGGCAGCCCCAGCATTTT
CASSSVGGGWQPQHF
>NA|TRBJ2-3|TRBV9|NA
TGTGCCAGCAGCGTAGCGGAAGATACGCAGTATTTT
CASSVAEDTQYF
>NA|TRBJ1-5|TRBV12-3/TRBV12-4|many
TGTGCCAGCCGACCCCCTCGTAGCAATCAGCCCCAGCATTTT
CASRPPRSNQPQHF
>TRBD1|TRBJ2-3|TRBV19|NA
TGTGCCAGTAGTATATCGACAGGGCAGACAGATACGCAGTATTTT
CASSISTGQTDTQYF
>NA|TRBJ1-4|TRBV11-2|NA
TGTGCCAGCAGCCCCTTAGGAGAAAAACTGTTTTTT
CASSPLGEKLFF
>TRBD1|TRBJ2-4|TRBV7-2|many
TGTGCCAGCAGCTTAGCAACCCAGGGGGAAAACATTCAGTACTTC
CASSLATQGENIQYF
>NA|TRBJ1-5|TRBV7-2|many
TGTGCCAGCAGCTTAGCATTAGTGCCTCACAATCAGCCCCAGCATTTT
CASSLALVPHNQPQHF
>NA|TRBJ1-1|TRBV5-1|NA
TGCGCCAGCAGCTTCCAAGGACAAACTGAAGCTTTCTTT
CASSFQGQTEAFF
>NA|TRBJ1-2|TRBV11-3|few
TGTGCCAGCAGCTTAGAGGACGGACGGGGCCTGGACGGCTACACCTTC
CASSLEDGRGLDGYTF
>NA|TRBJ2-2|TRBV7-2|many
TGTGCCAGCAGCTTAGAGGGTACAGGGCCCGGGGAGCTGTTTTTT
CASSLEGTGPGELFF
>NA|TRBJ1-4|TRBV2|NA
TGTGCCAGCAGTGAAAAGGCGTCCCCAGCTAATGAAAAACTGTTTTTT
CASSEKASPANEKLFF
>NA|TRBJ2-1|TRBV7-9|NA
TGTGCCAGCAGCCACCCGGGGCACAGCTCCTACAATGAGCAGTTCTTC
CASSHPGHSSYNEQFF
>NA|TRBJ2-3|TRBV18|NA
TGTGCCAGCTCACCAGCGAACACAGATACGCAGTATTTT
CASSPANTDTQYF
>TRBD2|TRBJ2-5|TRBV28|few
TGTGCCAGCAGTTCACTCTTAGCGGGAGGTGAGACCCAGTACTTC
CASSSLLAGGETQYF
>NA|TRBJ2-2|TRBV6-6|few
TGTGCCAGCAGTTACAGGCAGGGCGTCGGGGAGCTGTTTTTT
CASSYRQGVGELFF
>NA|TRBJ1-2|TRBV7-3|NA
TGTGCCAGCAGCTTACAAGACACTTATGGCTACACCTTC
CASSLQDTYGYTF
>TRBD2|TRBJ2-3|TRBV7-2|few
TGTGCCAGCAGCTTAGGAGAAACGGGAGGATACGGGGATACGCAGTATTTT
CASSLGETGGYGDTQYF
>TRBD1|TRBJ2-1|TRBV28|few
TGTGCCAGCAGTCCAGTCGGGACAGGCTACAATGAGCAGTTCTTC
CASSPVGTGYNEQFF
>NA|TRBJ1-3|TRBV7-2|many
TGTGCCAGCAGCCGGGACACGAGCTCTGGAAACACCATATATTTT
CASSRDTSSGNTIYF
>NA|TRBJ2-3|TRBV7-2|few
TGTGCCAGCAGCTTAAAAACGGGAGATTCAGATACGCAGTATTTT
CASSLKTGDSDTQYF
>TRBD2|TRBJ2-3|TRBV13|NA
TGTGCCAGCAGACCCTGGGGGGAGGGGAGAAATACGCAGTATTTT
CASRPWGEGRNTQYF
>TRBD2|TRBJ2-1|TRBV6-6|NA
TGTGCCAGCAGCTCCTCACGGGAGGCGTCCTACAATGAGCAGTTCTTC
CASSSSREASYNEQFF
>NA|TRBJ2-5|TRBV6-6|NA
TGTGCCAGCAGTTTGCCGGGACGTGTACAAGAGACCCAGTACTTC
CASSLPGRVQETQYF
>TRBD1|TRBJ2-7|TRBV6-6|NA
TGTGCCAGCAGGCAGACTCCGGGACAGGGGAATTACGAGCAGTACTTC
CASRQTPGQGNYEQYF
>TRBD2|TRBJ2-1|TRBV20-1|few
TGCAGTGCTCCTAGGCAGAAGACTAGCTGGAAAATGGGGTTGTTCTTC
CSAPRQKTSWKMGLFF
>NA|TRBJ2-2|TRBV6-4|few
TGTGCCAGCAAAAGTTCCGGGAGCGCGAACACCGGGGAGCTGTTTTTT
CASKSSGSANTGELFF
>TRBD1|TRBJ2-3|TRBV9|NA
TGTGCCAGCAGCGTAGAGGGGGCAGGTATCACAGATACGCAGTATTTT
CASSVEGAGITDTQYF
>TRBD1|TRBJ1-2|TRBV7-2|NA
TGTGCCAGCAGCCCACGGGGCAGGGACAGAGATGGCTACACCTTC
CASSPRGRDRDGYTF
>NA|TRBJ2-5|TRBV14|many
TGTGCCAGCAGCCAACCGCGGGCCCTGAAAGAGACCCAGTACTTC
CASSQPRALKETQYF
>TRBD2|TRBJ2-5|TRBV6-1|once
TGTGCCAGCAGTTACGTCGGGAGGCAAGAGACCCAGTACTTC
CASSYVGRQETQYF
>NA|TRBJ2-6|TRBV7-2|many
TGTGCCAGCAGCTTTGGGGCGTCCTACTCTGGGGCCAACGTCCTGACTTTC
CASSFGASYSGANVLTF
>NA|TRBJ2-7|TRBV20-1|few
TGCAGTGCTAGAGATCGCGGCGGAGGGGTCCACGAGCAGTACTTC
CSARDRGGGVHEQYF
>NA|TRBJ2-1|TRBV7-4|NA
TGTGCCAGCAGCTTGAGGGCCTGGGTGGGTGAGCAGTTCTTC
CASSLRAWVGEQFF
>TRBD2|TRBJ2-1|TRBV29-1|NA
TGCAGCGTTGAAGAAGCTAGCGGGAGGGCCTATGAGCAGTTCTTC
CSVEEASGRAYEQFF
>NA|TRBJ1-1|TRBV6-5|few
TGTGCCAGCAGTTACTCTGTGTTAGGACGGAACACTGAAGCTTTCTTT
CASSYSVLGRNTEAFF
>NA|TRBJ2-6|TRBV24-1|NA
TGTGCCACCAGTGATAGCTCTGGGGCCAACGTCCTGACTTTC
CATSDSSGANVLTF
>TRBD1|TRBJ1-1|TRBV7-2|many
TGTGCCAGCAGCCTAAGGGACAGTAACACTGAAGCTTTCTTT
CASSLRDSNTEAFF
>TRBD2|TRBJ2-1|TRBV6-5|many
TGTGCCAGCAGTTACTCGGGGACTAGCGGGAAATTCTTCTACAATGAGCAGTTCTTC
CASSYSGTSGKFFYNEQFF
>NA|TRBJ2-3|TRBV28|few
TGTGCCGGCGAGGCCACCGGGACAGATACGCAGTATTTT
CAGEATGTDTQYF